The T cell receptor (beta chain) described here comes from a study of radiotherapy plus CTLA-4 blockade in lung cancer. Using immunoSEQ multiplex PCR, the repertoire was profiled, and TCRdb retains in-frame clones only, with some absent. The table lists approximately 67,000 clones, about 80% of them singletons. This CDR3 is built from 13 residues. Deletions cut 8 bases from V and 5 bases from J, with 18 bases between. Germline V gene lookup returns CDR1 SQVTM and CDR2 ANQGSEA. J is TRBJ1-1 and V is TRBV29-1, with D maybe TRBD1 (6 bases). The clonotype was recovered from a human donor with non-small cell lung cancer who had a partial response to radiotherapy plus ipilimumab. The starting material was peripheral blood, obtained from a patient treated with radiotherapy plus ipilimumab. The CDR3 nucleotides read TGCAGCTCCCGAGTTACCAGGGGAACTGAAGCTTTCTTT. This sequence encodes CSSRVTRGTEAFF.